A selection of T cell receptor beta chains follows, all from one sample in a study of shared clonotypes between healthy human individuals. The method was immunoSEQ multiplex PCR; TCRdb's version includes in-frame clones alone and lacks a portion of them. The profile shows about 1,900,000 clones, about 95% of them singletons. Input material: naive CD8+ T cells sorted from blood. The receptors were gathered from a man between 18 and 29 years old in good health. CDR3s include the opening cysteine and the closing phenylalanine or tryptophan. A D gene is named only where the DNA matches it firmly. Rows may omit the clone size; those that give it use once, few, many or a size class.

V	D	size	J	CDR3	DNA
TRBV28	NA	NA	TRBJ1-1	CASSMNTEAFF	TGTGCCAGCAGCATGAACACTGAAGCTTTCTTT
TRBV6-1	NA	NA	TRBJ1-6	CASSEKEGTVYNSPLHF	TGTGCCAGCAGTGAAAAGGAGGGGACGGTCTATAATTCACCCCTCCACTTT
TRBV4-3	TRBD2	once	TRBJ2-7	CASSPNLIWREGIHEQYF	TGCGCCAGCAGCCCCAACCTCATATGGCGGGAGGGAATCCACGAGCAGTACTTC
TRBV2	NA	NA	TRBJ2-5	CATEGGERETQYF	TGTGCCACGGAGGGCGGGGAACGGGAGACCCAGTACTTC
TRBV10-1	NA	NA	TRBJ2-7	CASSSPRYEQYF	TGCGCCAGCAGCTCACCCCGCTACGAGCAGTACTTC
TRBV7-9	NA	once	TRBJ2-7	CASSPVGIYEQYF	TGTGCCAGCAGCCCAGTAGGGATCTACGAGCAGTACTTC
TRBV30	NA	NA	TRBJ2-7	CAWSVVGYEQYF	TGTGCCTGGAGTGTGGTGGGCTACGAGCAGTACTTC
TRBV6-1	TRBD2	NA	TRBJ2-7	CASGLLADSNYEQYF	TGTGCCAGCGGACTACTAGCGGACTCCAACTACGAGCAGTACTTC
TRBV10-1	NA	NA	TRBJ2-7	CASRARLLSYEQYF	TGCGCCAGCAGGGCCCGTCTGCTTTCCTACGAGCAGTACTTC
TRBV9	TRBD2	NA	TRBJ2-2	CASSVLLASNTGELFF	TGTGCCAGCAGCGTGCTACTAGCGTCGAACACCGGGGAGCTGTTTTTT
TRBV28	TRBD1	once	TRBJ2-7	CASSWDRAQQYF	TGTGCCAGCAGTTGGGACAGGGCTCAGCAGTACTTC
TRBV25-1	NA	NA	TRBJ2-3	CASSEGSRDTDTQYF	TGTGCCAGCAGTGAAGGCAGTAGGGACACAGATACGCAGTATTTT
TRBV25-1	NA	NA	TRBJ2-1	CASSDDWASDNEQFF	TGTGCCAGCAGTGATGACTGGGCGTCGGACAATGAGCAGTTCTTC
TRBV27	NA	once	TRBJ1-5	CASGQQGWYQPQHF	TGTGCCAGCGGCCAGCAGGGTTGGTATCAGCCCCAGCATTTT
TRBV6-5	TRBD1	NA	TRBJ2-7	CASSYLTGGGHYEQYF	TGTGCCAGCAGTTACTTGACAGGGGGAGGCCACTACGAGCAGTACTTC
TRBV13	NA	NA	TRBJ2-5	CASSWGASQETQYF	TGTGCCAGCTCCTGGGGGGCCTCTCAAGAGACCCAGTACTTC